This T cell receptor (beta chain) was documented in a study of blood T cells in healthy people across ages. In the study overall: There was about one barcoded beta molecule captured by template switching per two T cells. Study-level points and caveats: Naive and antigen-experienced cells could not be conclusively compared, given unsorted PBMCs. With naive T cell percentage, TCR beta diversity showed a strong correlation. Aged donors had fewer naive CD4+ cells and lower diversity than long-lived donors.

This clonotype was counted only a few times. Its antigen is still unknown. A sample-barcoded 5' primer and a J-beta primer mix were used in a second PCR of roughly 7 to 12 cycles. TCRdb recomputed calls from the 5' RACE reads with MiXCR, one row per CDR3 protein. Here the sample spans about 670,000 distinct CDR3 sequences, approximately 52% being singletons. The germline V and J ends were trimmed by 6 bases and 1 base, with 9 bases remaining between them. This CDR3 spans 13 amino acids. This receptor was taken from a woman aged 80 or older in good health. The V gene is TRBV12-3 or TRBV12-4, the J gene TRBJ1-1; D gene ambiguous. Sequencing was carried out using blood. Here the CDR3 reads CASSPRPNTEAFF. Here the CDR3 DNA reads TGTGCCAGCAGCCCCCGACCGAACACTGAAGCTTTCTTT.